This T cell receptor (beta chain) was recovered during a study of cytomegalovirus exposure and HLA in healthy donors. Study findings and constraints: Reportedly, TCR beta sequences accurately predicted HLA-A and HLA-B alleles in most subjects. Researchers reported in a later analysis that a missense DCLRE1C variant was tied to TCR beta V- and J-gene trimming.

The sample holds a few counts of this clone. The target antigen is unknown. The CDR3 runs 14 residues. The germline V gene encodes CDR1 MNHNY and CDR2 SVGAGI (reference sequence). Trimming shortened V by 2 bases and J by 1 base, and 9 bases separated the two germline ends. A multiplex PCR was run with 60 Vbeta primers and 13 Jbeta primers. TCRdb's copy holds only in-frame clones and misses some; the assay was immunoSEQ multiplex PCR. The sample has about 140,000 clones, about 80% seen once. What was sequenced was PBMCs. This clonotype was obtained from a man aged 25 to 40 in good health and CMV-seronegative. The chain combines TRBV6-6 with TRBJ2-7; D gene uncertain. The CDR3 coding sequence is TGTGCCAGCAGTTACGGTCGGTATTCCTACGAGCAGTACTTC. It yields the protein CASSYGRYSYEQYF.